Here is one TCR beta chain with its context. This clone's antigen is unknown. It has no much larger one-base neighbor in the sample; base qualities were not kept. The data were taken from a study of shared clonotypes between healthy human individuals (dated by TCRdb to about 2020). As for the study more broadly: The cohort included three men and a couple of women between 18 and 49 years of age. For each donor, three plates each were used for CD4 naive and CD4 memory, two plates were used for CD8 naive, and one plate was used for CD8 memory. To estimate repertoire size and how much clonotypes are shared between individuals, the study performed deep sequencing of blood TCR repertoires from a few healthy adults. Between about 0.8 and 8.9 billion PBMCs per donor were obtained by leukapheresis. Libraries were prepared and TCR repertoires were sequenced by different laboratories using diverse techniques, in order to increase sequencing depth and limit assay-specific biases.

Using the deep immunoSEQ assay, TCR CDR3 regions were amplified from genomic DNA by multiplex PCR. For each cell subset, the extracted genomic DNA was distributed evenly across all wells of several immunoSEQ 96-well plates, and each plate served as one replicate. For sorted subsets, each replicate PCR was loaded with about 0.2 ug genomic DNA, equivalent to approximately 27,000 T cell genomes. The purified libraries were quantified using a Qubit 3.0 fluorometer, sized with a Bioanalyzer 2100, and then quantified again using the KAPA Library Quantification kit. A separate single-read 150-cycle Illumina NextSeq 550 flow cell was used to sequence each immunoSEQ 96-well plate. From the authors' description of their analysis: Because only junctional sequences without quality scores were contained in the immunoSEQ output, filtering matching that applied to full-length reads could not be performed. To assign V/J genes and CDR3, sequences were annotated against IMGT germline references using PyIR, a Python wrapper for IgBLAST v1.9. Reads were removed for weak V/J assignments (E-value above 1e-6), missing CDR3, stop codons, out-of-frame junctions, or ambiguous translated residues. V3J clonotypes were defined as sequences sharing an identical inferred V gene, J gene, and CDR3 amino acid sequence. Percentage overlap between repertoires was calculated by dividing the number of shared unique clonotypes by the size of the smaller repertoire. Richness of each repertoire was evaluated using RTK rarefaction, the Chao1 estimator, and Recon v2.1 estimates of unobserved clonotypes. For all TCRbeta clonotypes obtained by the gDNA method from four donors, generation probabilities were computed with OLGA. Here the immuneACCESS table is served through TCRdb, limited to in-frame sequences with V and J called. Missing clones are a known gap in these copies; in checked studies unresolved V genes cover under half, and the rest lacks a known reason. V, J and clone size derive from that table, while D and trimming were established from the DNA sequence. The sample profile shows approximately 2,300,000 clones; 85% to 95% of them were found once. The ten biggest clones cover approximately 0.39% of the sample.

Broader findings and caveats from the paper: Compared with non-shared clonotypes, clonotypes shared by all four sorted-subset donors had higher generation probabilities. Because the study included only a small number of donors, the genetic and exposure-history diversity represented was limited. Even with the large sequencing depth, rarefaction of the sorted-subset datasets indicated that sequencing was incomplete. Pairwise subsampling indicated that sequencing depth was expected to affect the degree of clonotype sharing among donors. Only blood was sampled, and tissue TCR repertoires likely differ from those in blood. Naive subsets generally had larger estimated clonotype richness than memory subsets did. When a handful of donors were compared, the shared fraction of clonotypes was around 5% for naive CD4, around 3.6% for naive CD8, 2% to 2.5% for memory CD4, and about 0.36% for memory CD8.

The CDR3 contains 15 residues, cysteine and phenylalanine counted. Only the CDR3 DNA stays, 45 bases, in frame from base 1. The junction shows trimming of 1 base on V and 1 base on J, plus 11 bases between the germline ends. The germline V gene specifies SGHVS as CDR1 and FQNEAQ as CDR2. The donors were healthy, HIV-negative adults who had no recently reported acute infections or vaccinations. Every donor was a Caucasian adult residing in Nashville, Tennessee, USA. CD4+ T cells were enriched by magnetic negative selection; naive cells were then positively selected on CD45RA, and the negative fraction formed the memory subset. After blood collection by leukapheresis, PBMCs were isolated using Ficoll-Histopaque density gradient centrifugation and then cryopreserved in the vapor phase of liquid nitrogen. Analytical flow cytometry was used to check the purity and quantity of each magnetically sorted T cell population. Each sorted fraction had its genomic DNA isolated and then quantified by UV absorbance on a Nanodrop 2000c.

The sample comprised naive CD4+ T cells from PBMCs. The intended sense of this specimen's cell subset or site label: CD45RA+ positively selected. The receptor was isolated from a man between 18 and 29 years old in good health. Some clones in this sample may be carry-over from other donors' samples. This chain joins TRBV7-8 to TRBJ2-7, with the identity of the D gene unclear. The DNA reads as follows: TGTGCCAGCAGCTTAGTCAGTCCCCAGTCCTACGAGCAGTACTTC. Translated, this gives CASSLVSPQSYEQYF. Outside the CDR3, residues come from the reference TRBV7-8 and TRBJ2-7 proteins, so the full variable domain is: GAGVSQSPRYKVAKRGQDVALRCDPISGHVSLFWYQQALGQGPEFLTYFQNEAQLDKSGLPSDRFFAERPEGSVSTLKIQRTQQEDSAVYLCASSLVSPQSYEQYFGPGTRLTVT.